The entry below describes one T cell receptor beta chain. The antigen remains unidentified. The table came from immunoSEQ multiplex PCR; TCRdb's copy has only in-frame clones and leaves some out. The sample includes 55,000 to 65,000 clones, approximately 84% seen only once; the top ten take 2% to 2.5%. This specimen belongs to a study of OX40 agonist ivuxolimab in advanced cancers. As for the study in general: Patients were treated with intravenous ivuxolimab, dosed at 0.01 to 10 mg/kg and infused every 2 weeks.

General study results and limits: With doses of 0.1 to 3.0 mg/kg, CD4+ and CD8+ blood T cells had undergone clonal expansion by week 6. Among some nonresponders, normalized T-cell clonal expansion was also low.

V gave up 3 bases and J gave up 8 bases, with 17 bases separating them. The CDR3 runs 15 residues. The V gene's germline CDR1 is SGHNT and CDR2 YENEEA. Patients were ineligible given autoimmune disease history or systemic immunosuppression. The sequencing used CD4+ or CD8+ T cells sorted from blood, collected in a trial of the OX40 agonist ivuxolimab. The chain couples TRBV11-3 to TRBJ2-1; D could derive from TRBD1 or TRBD2 (5 bases each). The TCR originated in an adult with an advanced solid tumor such as melanoma, head and neck, liver or kidney cancer. CDR3 DNA sequence: TGTGCCAGCAGCTTTCGGGGCGCACTGGTACATGAGCAGTTCTTC. Residues: CASSFRGALVHEQFF.